The next 10 T cell receptor beta chains were all read from a single sample in a study of lymphopenia after photon versus proton radiotherapy. Using immunoSEQ multiplex PCR, the repertoire was profiled, and TCRdb retains in-frame clones only, with some absent. The table shows a few thousand clones, with 60% to 80% occurring only once. The sample consisted of peripheral blood, taken from a patient treated with proton-based radiotherapy. These receptors came from a man at least 80 years old with esophageal cancer.

The chain joins TRBV4-2 to TRBJ1-2; the D gene is possibly TRBD1 (5 bases). This CDR3 comprises 14 residues. Germline CDR1 LGHNA, CDR2 YNFKEQ. The V end lost 6 bases, the J end lost 2 bases, and 13 bases lay between the germline ends. The CDR3 nucleotides are TGTGCCAGCAGGACCGCGGGGGGGAACTATGGCTACACCTTC. It codes for CASRTAGGNYGYTF.

This clone was observed once. In DNA, the CDR3 is TGTGCCAGCAGTTACGTCGGGGATCCGAATGAGCAGTTCTTC. Protein: CASSYVGDPNEQFF. The chain combines TRBV6-5 with TRBJ2-1, with D tentatively TRBD2 (5 bases). Germline lookup yields CDR1 MNHEY and CDR2 SVGAGI. With 2 bases removed from V and 7 bases from J, the gap between germline ends came to 12 bases. The CDR3 has 14 amino acids.

The CDR3 region has the DNA TGTGCCAGCAGGGAGGGGCCCACGGCCAAAAACATTCAGTACTTC. It is translated as CASREGPTAKNIQYF. V gene TRBV6-1 combines with J gene TRBJ2-4, with D perhaps matching TRBD2 (6 bases). This CDR3 comprises 15 residues. The V end lost 6 bases, the J end lost 1 base, and 13 bases lay between the germline ends. From germline, CDR1 is MNHNS and CDR2 SASEGT.

This chain joins TRBV7-8 and TRBJ2-5; 10 bases match TRBD2. This CDR3 has 17 amino acids. J lost 1 base, V lost 4 bases, and 9 bases had no gene match. Germline V gene data show CDR1 as SGHVS and CDR2 as FQNEAQ. The DNA of the CDR3 is TGTGCCAGCAGCTCGCATGCTAGCGGGGGCCTCCAAGAGACCCAGTACTTC. It specifies CASSSHASGGLQETQYF.

The rearrangement links TRBV5-8 to TRBJ2-5; 11 nucleotides line up with TRBD2. V was pared by 4 bases and J by 5 bases, with 13 bases of the junction left unmatched. The CDR3 covers 17 residues. The germline V gene has CDR1 SGHTS and CDR2 YDEGEE. Written as DNA, the CDR3 is TGTGCCAGCAGCCCAAACCCGCCTAGCGGGGGGACGGAGACCCAGTACTTC. Translating gives CASSPNPPSGGTETQYF.

V and J are TRBV5-1 and TRBJ2-7; D uncertain. Germline CDR1 and CDR2: SGHRS and YFSETQ. This CDR3 is 13 amino acids long. Trimming removed 4 bases from V and 2 bases from J, with 10 bases in between. CDR3 coding DNA: TGCGCCAGCAGCCTGTATGTGCCCTACGAGCAGTACTTC. Translation gives CASSLYVPYEQYF. The full variable domain, in which reference TRBV5-1 and TRBJ2-7 provide the parts outside the CDR3, is KAGVTQTPRYLIKTRGQQVTLSCSPISGHRSVSWYQQTPGQGLQFLFEYFSETQRNKGNFPGRFSGRQFSNSRSEMNVSTLELGDSALYLCASSLYVPYEQYFGPGTRLTVT.

This chain connects TRBV7-7 to TRBJ2-7; D might be TRBD1 or TRBD2, each matching 5 bases. Trimming took off 5 bases at V and 1 base at J, with 9 bases between the two ends. Looked up from germline, CDR1 is SSHAT and CDR2 is FNYEAQ (reference sequence). The CDR3 runs to 13 residues. The CDR3: CASSRDGSYEQYF. The CDR3 nucleotides read TGTGCCAGCAGCCGGGACGGTTCCTACGAGCAGTACTTC.

The chain recombines TRBV11-2 with TRBJ1-1; D is undetermined. The germline V gene encodes CDR1 SGHAT and CDR2 FQNNGV. The CDR3 is 11 amino acids. V lost 2 bases, J lost 9 bases, and 7 bases lay in between. The chain's CDR3 is CASSLWDQAFF. The CDR3 region has the DNA TGTGCCAGCAGCTTATGGGATCAAGCTTTCTTT.

The V call is TRBV5-4, the J call TRBJ2-7; 7 bases line up with TRBD2. This CDR3 is built from 16 residues. V was pared by 4 bases and J by 2 bases, with 12 bases of the junction left unmatched. Germline CDR1 reads SGHNT; CDR2 reads YYREEE (reference sequence). This CDR3 is CASSPGGLAVAYEQYF. The CDR3 nucleotides are TGTGCCAGCAGCCCAGGTGGTCTAGCGGTGGCCTACGAGCAGTACTTC.

The rearrangement uses TRBV6-9 and TRBJ2-1; D ambiguous. Trimming stripped 3 bases from V and 7 bases from J, with 7 bases between. CDR1 is MNHGY, CDR2 SVAAGI, per germline. CDR3 length equals 12 residues. DNA for the CDR3: TGTGCCAGCAGTTACGCCTGGAATGAGCAGTTCTTC. This codes for CASSYAWNEQFF.